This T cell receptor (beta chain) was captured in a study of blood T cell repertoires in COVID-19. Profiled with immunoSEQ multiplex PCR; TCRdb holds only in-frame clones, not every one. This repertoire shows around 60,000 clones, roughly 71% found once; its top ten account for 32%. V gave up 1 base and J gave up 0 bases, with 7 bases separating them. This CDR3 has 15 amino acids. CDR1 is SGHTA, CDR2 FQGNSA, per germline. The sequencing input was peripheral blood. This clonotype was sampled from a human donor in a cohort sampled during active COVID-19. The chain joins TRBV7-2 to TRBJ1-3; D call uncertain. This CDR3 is CASSLVWSSGNTIYF. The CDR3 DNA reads TGTGCCAGCAGCTTAGTCTGGAGCTCTGGAAACACCATATATTTT.